The 27 T cell receptor beta chains presented below share a single source sample, sequenced in a study of T cells in Graves' hyperthyroidism and ophthalmopathy. RNA transcripts served as the template for amplifying TCR beta CDR3 regions. HTBI primers were used for first-round RT-PCR of the TCR CDR3. A single record per CDR3 protein comes from TCRdb applying MiXCR to the multiplex PCR reads. The sample gives 300,000 or so distinct CDR3 sequences, about 18% of which show up once; approximately 49% is in the top ten. Sequenced sample: blood. These receptors were taken from a woman between 45 and 60 years old with Graves' hyperthyroidism.

The chain employs TRBV5-1 and TRBJ2-2; D is ambiguous. The V end lost 1 base, the J end lost 2 bases, and 12 bases lay between the germline ends. This CDR3 spans 16 amino acids. From germline, CDR1 is SGHRS and CDR2 YFSETQ. CDR3 residues: CASSLTVWGNTGELFF. CDR3 bases: TGCGCCAGCAGCTTGACCGTCTGGGGTAACACCGGGGAGCTGTTTTTT.

This clonotype has only a few counts. The V and J genes are TRBV5-6 and TRBJ2-3; no clear D. Looked up from germline, CDR1 is SGHDT and CDR2 is YYEEEE. The CDR3 contains 15 residues. The V and J ends lost 2 bases and 4 bases respectively, with 14 bases between them. The CDR3 spells CASSFLERGPDTQYF. The DNA of the CDR3 is TGTGCCAGCAGCTTCCTTGAGCGAGGCCCAGATACGCAGTATTTT.

This chain connects TRBV12-5 to TRBJ1-1; D is undetermined. The CDR3 extends over 12 amino acids. V was cut by 4 bases and J by 5 bases, with 8 bases left in between. Germline V gives CDR1 LGHNT, CDR2 FRNRAP. In nucleotides, the CDR3 is TGTGCTAGTGGTTGGAGTAAGACTGAAGCTTTCTTT. This translates into CASGWSKTEAFF.

This clonotype was recorded a few times. V is TRBV11-2 and J is TRBJ1-1; D unresolved. V was pared by 0 bases and J by 1 base, with 15 bases between. Per germline, CDR1 SGHAT and CDR2 FQNNGV. The CDR3 runs to 17 residues. The CDR3 region is CASSLDFTRRENTEAFF. In DNA, the CDR3 is TGTGCCAGCAGCTTAGATTTTACAAGACGGGAGAACACTGAAGCTTTCTTT.

On this clonotype: The junction departs from germline at one end; a sequencing error may be responsible. The rearrangement links TRBV7-7 to TRBJ2-1, with 7 bases that match TRBD1. The germline gives CDR1 SSHAT, CDR2 FNYEAQ (reference sequence). The CDR3 loop spans 13 amino acids. CDR3 sequence: CASSPDREGEQFF. DNA for the CDR3: TGTGCTAGCAGCCCCGACAGGGAAGGGGAGCAGTTCTTC.

In DNA, the CDR3 is TGTGCCAGCAGCCAAGAAGACCTGTCCTACAATGAGCAGTTCTTC. This encodes CASSQEDLSYNEQFF. The V gene is TRBV4-2, the J gene TRBJ2-1; no clear D gene. V lost 0 bases, J lost 1 base, and 7 bases lay in between. The CDR3 covers 15 residues. From germline, CDR1 is LGHNA and CDR2 YNFKEQ.

Only a few counts were recorded for this clonotype. The chain uses TRBV20-1 and TRBJ1-4, with 7 bases that match TRBD1. Germline V gene data show CDR1 as DFQATT and CDR2 as SNEGSKA (reference sequence). The CDR3 has 12 amino acids. The CDR3 protein is CSVTGSNEKLFF. The CDR3 bases are TGCAGCGTGACAGGGTCTAATGAAAAACTGTTTTTT.

This sequence joins TRBV20-1 and TRBJ2-3, with 8 nucleotides matching TRBD2. The CDR3 covers 16 residues. CDR1 is DFQATT, CDR2 SNEGSKA, per germline (reference sequence). V lost 1 base to trimming and J lost 5 bases; unmatched junction nucleotides: 11. The CDR3 coding sequence is TGCAGTGCTAGAGTGGGGCTAGCGGGTGACTTAGATACGCAGTATTTT. Protein: CSARVGLAGDLDTQYF.

This clonotype was counted many times. This chain uses TRBV20-1 with TRBJ1-2; 11 bases are shared with TRBD1. With 3 bases clipped from V and 2 bases from J, the junction kept 2 bases outside the gene matches. The CDR3 runs to 14 residues. In germline, CDR1 is DFQATT, CDR2 SNEGSKA (reference sequence). Written as DNA, the CDR3 is TGCAGTGCTAGTAGGACAGGGGGCAACTATGGCTACACCTTC. It encodes CSASRTGGNYGYTF.

This clonotype has ten or more counts. The V call is TRBV2, the J call TRBJ2-5; maybe TRBD2 (5 bases). CDR3 length: 13 residues. With 7 bases removed from V and 5 bases from J, the gap between germline ends came to 14 bases. In germline, CDR1 is SNHLY, CDR2 FYNNEI. In nucleotides, the CDR3 is TGTGCCAGCACCTTGGCTAGCAGGGAGACCCAGTACTTC. As protein: CASTLASRETQYF.

Only a few counts were recorded for this clonotype. This chain joins TRBV20-1 and TRBJ2-7; TRBD1 agrees at 7 bases. The CDR3 covers 16 residues. CDR1 is DFQATT, CDR2 SNEGSKA, per germline (reference sequence). V lost 2 bases, J lost 0 bases, and 10 bases stayed unmatched. CDR3 sequence (DNA): TGCAGTGCTAGAATCGGAAGACAGGGCTTCTCCTACGAGCAGTACTTC. Protein product: CSARIGRQGFSYEQYF.

J is TRBJ2-3 and V is TRBV7-9; TRBD1 might be the D (6 bases). Germline CDR1 and CDR2: SEHNR and FQNEAQ (reference sequence). Trimming took 5 bases from V and 4 from J, leaving 13 bases between them. This CDR3 spans 14 amino acids. The CDR3 DNA sequence: TGTGCCAGCAGCCTTGGACAGCCGGCAGATACGCAGTATTTT. Translating gives CASSLGQPADTQYF.

Details on this clonotype: Possible read error: a much larger clone is one base away. The CDR3 does not end in the conserved phenylalanine or tryptophan, so this is likely a read error. This chain uses TRBV7-9 with TRBJ2-1; 10 bases fit TRBD1. J gave up 0 bases and V 5 bases, and 4 bases lay outside the gene matches. CDR3 size: 16 residues. Per germline, CDR1 SEHNR and CDR2 FQNEAQ (reference sequence). The CDR3, as DNA: TGTGCCAGCAGCCCGGGACAGGGGAGCTCCTACAATGAGCAGTTCCTC. As protein: CASSPGQGSSYNEQFL.

This CDR3 is CASSRTGGFYNLQFF. CDR3 DNA sequence: TGTGCCAGCAGCCGGACAGGGGGCTTTTATAATCTTCAGTTCTTC. The V call is TRBV11-2, the J call TRBJ2-1; TRBD1 matches at 11 bases. CDR1 is SGHAT and CDR2 is FQNNGV in the germline V gene. CDR3 length: 15 residues. V dropped 5 bases and J dropped 13; count of bases not matched to a gene: 13.

This clonotype has just a few counts. CDR3 sequence reads: CASSYPSGSHEQFF. In DNA, the CDR3 is TGTGCCAGCAGTTACCCTAGCGGGAGTCATGAGCAGTTCTTC. The chain is built from TRBV28 and TRBJ2-1, with 10 bases fitting TRBD2. The germline gives CDR1 MDHEN, CDR2 SYDVKM. The junction had 5 bases not matched to a gene; V was cut back by 4 bases and J by 8 bases. There are 14 residues in the CDR3.

This clonotype was seen only a few times. Here the CDR3 DNA reads TGTGCCACCTTAAATGGGGGGGGGGCAGATACGCAGTATTTT. As protein: CATLNGGGADTQYF. The chain couples TRBV15 to TRBJ2-3; TRBD2 matches 7 bases. The CDR3 totals 14 residues. Germline CDR1 is LNHNV and CDR2 is YYDKDF (reference sequence). The trim removed 8 bases at V and 4 bases at J, leaving 9 bases unmatched. The whole variable domain, filled in from reference TRBV15 and TRBJ2-3, reads DAMVIQNPRYQVTQFGKPVTLSCSQTLNHNVMYWYQQKSSQAPKLLFHYYDKDFNNEADTPDNFQSRRPNTSFCFLDIRSPGLGDTAMYLCATLNGGGADTQYFGPGTRLTVL.

The chain joins TRBV12-3 or TRBV12-4 to TRBJ2-5; D call uncertain. Trimming stripped 6 bases from V and 1 base from J, with 9 bases between. The CDR3 sequence is 13 residues long. As DNA, the CDR3 is TGTGCCAGCAGAATAGACGGCCAAGAGACCCAGTACTTC. The encoded protein is CASRIDGQETQYF.

This clonotype was seen ten or more times. The chain carries TRBV18 and TRBJ2-7; D possibly matches TRBD1 or TRBD2 (5 bases each). This CDR3 is 12 amino acids long. Trimming cost V 3 bases and J 6 bases, with 9 bases left between them. The germline CDR1 and CDR2 sequences are KGHSH and LQKENI. The CDR3 loop reads CASSPPRGEQYV. The CDR3 coding sequence is TGTGCCAGCTCACCCCCGAGGGGCGAGCAGTACGTC.

The chain recombines TRBV6-1 with TRBJ1-3; 8 bases align to TRBD1. From germline, CDR1 is MNHNS and CDR2 SASEGT. V was pared by 5 bases and J by 3 bases, with 9 bases of the junction left unmatched. The length of the CDR3 is 16 residues. The CDR3 protein is CASSLQGGIGGNTIYF. The CDR3 nucleotides are TGTGCCAGCAGTCTACAGGGGGGAATAGGTGGAAACACCATATATTTT.

The rearrangement links TRBV6-1 to TRBJ1-5; D is unclear. Trimming cost V 5 bases and J 0 bases, with 8 bases left between them. Germline V gene sequence: CDR1 MNHNS, CDR2 SASEGT. The CDR3 is 14 residues long. The CDR3 region is CASSQQLSNQPQHF. The CDR3 nucleotides read TGTGCCAGCAGTCAACAGCTTAGCAATCAGCCCCAGCATTTT.

This clonotype has at least ten counts. The chain combines TRBV11-2 with TRBJ1-5, with TRBD1 matching 8 bases. This CDR3 has 15 amino acids. V was clipped by 0 bases and J by 6 bases; unmatched bases: 4. Germline CDR1 reads SGHAT; CDR2 reads FQNNGV. The CDR3 nucleotides are TGTGCCAGCAGCTTAGACCAGGGGGCGGCTCAGCCCCAGCATTTT. It specifies CASSLDQGAAQPQHF.

This clonotype was detected only a few times. The J gene is TRBJ1-1, the V gene TRBV30, with a tentative D call TRBD1 (5 bases). CDR3 length equals 14 residues. From germline, CDR1 is GTSNPN and CDR2 SVGIG (reference sequence). With 0 bases removed from V and 6 bases from J, the gap between germline ends came to 14 bases. The CDR3 protein is CAWSVGQGNAEAFF. In DNA, the CDR3 is TGTGCCTGGAGTGTAGGTCAGGGTAACGCTGAAGCTTTCTTT.

The genes are TRBV20-1 and TRBJ2-3; D might be TRBD2 (5 bases). From germline, CDR1 is DFQATT and CDR2 SNEGSKA (reference sequence). CDR3 length: 11 amino acids. Trimming took 7 bases from V and 4 from J, leaving 9 bases between them. The CDR3 region has the DNA TGCAGTGGCACGGGGTCAGATACGCAGTATTTT. Translation gives CSGTGSDTQYF.

V is TRBV29-1 and J is TRBJ1-2; D ambiguous. Trimming left V 4 bases short and J 2 bases short, with 14 bases between. The CDR3 is 14 amino acids. The V gene's germline CDR1 is SQVTM and CDR2 ANQGSEA. The CDR3 DNA sequence: TGCAGCGTTGGTTTGACACTAGAGAACTATGGCTACACCTTC. It encodes CSVGLTLENYGYTF.

The chain joins TRBV28 to TRBJ1-1; D is uncertain. CDR1 is MDHEN, CDR2 SYDVKM, per germline. Trimming cost V 7 bases and J 9 bases, with 18 bases left between them. This CDR3 is built from 13 residues. CDR3 bases: TGTGCCAGCACCATTGGGAGGGATCGGAAAGCTTTCTTT. It encodes CASTIGRDRKAFF.

This clonotype was seen a few times. The chain joins TRBV18 to TRBJ2-7, with 8 nucleotides matching TRBD1. The CDR3 contains 16 residues. With V trimmed by 6 bases and J by 3 bases, 13 bases remained unmatched. The V gene's germline CDR1 is KGHSH and CDR2 LQKENI. This CDR3 is CASSANSPGQVYEQYF. The CDR3 coding sequence is TGTGCCAGCTCCGCCAATAGTCCGGGACAGGTCTACGAGCAGTACTTC.

This clonotype showed up many times. This sequence joins TRBV5-5 and TRBJ1-1, with a weak D call TRBD1 (5 bases). Germline V lookup: CDR1 SGHKS, CDR2 YYEKEE (reference sequence). Trimming shortened V by 0 bases and J by 1 base, and 13 bases separated the two germline ends. The CDR3 spans 16 residues. The CDR3 region is CASSLAPWQGNTEAFF. CDR3 nucleotide sequence: TGTGCCAGCAGCTTGGCCCCGTGGCAGGGGAACACTGAAGCTTTCTTT.